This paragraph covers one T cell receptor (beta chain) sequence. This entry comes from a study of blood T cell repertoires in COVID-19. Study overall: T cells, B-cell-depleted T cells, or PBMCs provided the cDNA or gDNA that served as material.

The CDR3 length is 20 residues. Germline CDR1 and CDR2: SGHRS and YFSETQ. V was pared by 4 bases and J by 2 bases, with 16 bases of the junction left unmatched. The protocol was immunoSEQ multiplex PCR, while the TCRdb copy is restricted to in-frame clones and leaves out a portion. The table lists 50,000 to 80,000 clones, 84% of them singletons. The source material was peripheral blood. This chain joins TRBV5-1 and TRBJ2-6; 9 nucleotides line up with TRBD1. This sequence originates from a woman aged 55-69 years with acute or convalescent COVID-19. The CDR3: CASSIRQGDRDSAGANVLTF. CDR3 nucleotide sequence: TGCGCCAGCAGCATTAGGCAGGGGGACAGGGATAGTGCTGGGGCCAACGTCCTGACTTTC. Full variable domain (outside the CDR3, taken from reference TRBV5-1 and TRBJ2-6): KAGVTQTPRYLIKTRGQQVTLSCSPISGHRSVSWYQQTPGQGLQFLFEYFSETQRNKGNFPGRFSGRQFSNSRSEMNVSTLELGDSALYLCASSIRQGDRDSAGANVLTFGAGSRLTVL.